The clone carrying this TCR beta chain was detected a few times. Clones were read by immunoSEQ multiplex PCR, and TCRdb kept only the in-frame ones, dropping some. The repertoire holds over a thousand clones, 82% seen once, with roughly 6% in the top ten. The sample belongs to a study of chemoradiotherapy in HPV16-positive cancers. This CDR3 contains 13 residues. The germline V gene has CDR1 MNHEY and CDR2 SMNVEV (reference sequence). Trimming removed 3 bases from V and 7 bases from J, with 10 bases in between. The sequence was obtained from a human donor with HPV-associated anogenital cancer. The starting material was tumor tissue, obtained from a patient who underwent chemoradiotherapy. The rearrangement joins TRBV27 to TRBJ1-3; D unresolved. The CDR3 DNA is TGTGCCAGCAGTTTTTCGGGATGGAACACCATATATTTT. This gives the protein CASSFSGWNTIYF.